Below, 8 T cell receptor beta chains from the same sample are listed, as sequenced in a study of long-term antiretroviral therapy in people with HIV. Assay version v3.0 of immunoSEQ was used, and it was run at survey level. Method: immunoSEQ multiplex PCR; TCRdb's copy keeps in-frame clones and lacks some. The sample holds 15,000 to 20,000 clones, 79% seen once. Specimen: unsorted PBMCs, collected 2.3 years after starting antiretroviral therapy. The receptors stem from a woman aged 40 to 49 with HIV.

This chain connects TRBV5-1 to TRBJ1-6; D uncertain. This CDR3 spans 15 amino acids. V was cut by 0 bases and J by 9 bases, with 13 bases left in between. CDR1 and CDR2 from the germline V gene are SGHRS and YFSETQ. CDR3 sequence reads: CASSLERPPGSPLHF. In DNA, the CDR3 is TGCGCCAGCAGCTTGGAACGGCCACCTGGTTCACCCCTCCACTTT.

CDR3: CASSRLLEITEAFF. Here the CDR3 DNA reads TGTGCCAGCAGTCGCCTTTTGGAGATCACTGAAGCTTTCTTT. The chain carries TRBV2 and TRBJ1-1, with D unresolved. The CDR3 extends over 14 amino acids. V lost 5 bases, J lost 4 bases, and 14 bases lay in between. The germline gives CDR1 SNHLY, CDR2 FYNNEI.

This chain connects TRBV6-6 to TRBJ2-1; tentatively, D is TRBD1 or TRBD2 (6 bases each). V was cut by 4 bases and J by 1 base, with 11 bases left in between. Germline V gene sequence: CDR1 MNHNY, CDR2 SVGAGI (reference sequence). This CDR3 has 15 amino acids. The DNA for the CDR3 is TGTGCCAGCAGTTCGGGGGCACCTTCCTACAATGAGCAGTTCTTC. It specifies CASSSGAPSYNEQFF.

This clone turned up a few times. The V and J genes are TRBV11-2 and TRBJ1-1, with 7 bases fitting TRBD1. Germline assignment: CDR1 SGHAT and CDR2 FQNNGV. The CDR3 has 14 residues. Germline trimming cut 5 bases from V and 0 bases from J; bases unmatched to any gene: 3. The CDR3 sequence: CASSPGQMNTEAFF. DNA of the CDR3: TGTGCCAGCAGCCCGGGACAGATGAACACTGAAGCTTTCTTT.

The chain couples TRBV27 to TRBJ1-4; D gene ambiguous. The CDR3 runs 17 residues. Per the germline V gene, CDR1 is MNHEY and CDR2 is SMNVEV (reference sequence). V was trimmed by 2 bases and J by 5 bases, leaving 18 bases between them. The CDR3 loop is CASSLTAVPPLNEKLFF. The CDR3 DNA reads TGTGCCAGCAGTTTAACGGCTGTCCCGCCTTTGAATGAAAAACTGTTTTTT.

The rearrangement links TRBV25-1 to TRBJ2-3, with TRBD1 as a possible D gene (5 bases). V dropped 0 bases and J dropped 2 bases, with 18 bases sitting between them. This CDR3 has 18 amino acids. Germline V gene lookup returns CDR1 MGHDK and CDR2 SYGVNS. The CDR3 region has the DNA TGTGCCAGCAGTGAATATGGCTCAGGGTCCAAAAACACAGATACGCAGTATTTT. Translation: CASSEYGSGSKNTDTQYF.

This clone has only a few counts. The V gene is TRBV7-9, the J gene TRBJ2-7; 9 bases match TRBD2. V shed 4 bases and J 7 bases; nucleotides not matched to a gene: 14. The germline gives CDR1 SEHNR, CDR2 FQNEAQ (reference sequence). The CDR3 length is 16 residues. The DNA for the CDR3 is TGTGCCAGCAGCTCCGAAGGCCTAGCGGGGTTTAGTGAGCAGTACTTC. Its translation: CASSSEGLAGFSEQYF.

This chain connects TRBV7-8 to TRBJ2-7; D is perhaps TRBD2 (6 bases). The germline gives CDR1 SGHVS, CDR2 FQNEAQ. Trimming cost V 1 base and J 4 bases, with 14 bases left between them. The CDR3 is 15 residues long. This chain's CDR3 is CASSLGASALYEQYF. The DNA for the CDR3 is TGTGCCAGCAGCTTAGGCGCTAGCGCGTTATACGAGCAGTACTTC.